A selection of T cell receptor beta chains follows, all from one sample in a study of blood T cell repertoires in COVID-19. Sequencing was performed with immunoSEQ multiplex PCR; in TCRdb, only in-frame clones are kept and a portion is missing. The sample lists roughly 70,000 clones, about four fifths occurring once. The sample consisted of peripheral blood. Receptors were obtained from a human donor in a cohort sampled during active COVID-19. The conserved cysteine and the conserved F or W are not part of the CDR3 here.

ASSYLREQY	TRBJ2-7	TRBV5-5
ASSQDTGGTDTQY	TRBJ2-3	TRBV4-3
ASSPQPSGRAGELF	TRBJ2-2	TRBV18
ASSGMDRVEEKLF	TRBJ1-4	TRBV5-5
ASSWDSDNQPQH	TRBJ1-5	TRBV28
ATSSDGFGGKLF	TRBJ1-4	TRBV15
ASSEYEGANGYT	TRBJ1-2	TRBV25-1
ASSPSLGTGNTEAF	TRBJ1-1	TRBV28
AISGRTSGPSDTQY	TRBJ2-3	TRBV10-3
ATSSGTGSGNTIY	TRBJ1-3	TRBV15
ASSQDRVAEAF	TRBJ1-1	TRBV9
ASSRVADYTYNEQF	TRBJ2-1	TRBV3-1/TRBV3-2
ASSSGLRNNEKLF	TRBJ1-4	TRBV5-1
ASSPGGLAGRSDTQY	TRBJ2-3	TRBV28
ASSLGRDRVYEQY	TRBJ2-7	TRBV11-1
AISESSGMLNTEAF	TRBJ1-1	TRBV10-3
ASGGPMEEQY	TRBJ2-7	TRBV28
AWSVGADQPQH	TRBJ1-5	TRBV30
ASSLRQAKLNEQF	TRBJ2-1	TRBV7-2
ASSLWGATNEKLF	TRBJ1-4	TRBV27
ASSQRQAGQY	TRBJ2-7	TRBV18
ASSVTAGGYEQY	TRBJ2-7	TRBV2
ASSSSGQRSNYGYT	TRBJ1-2	TRBV5-1
ASSEGGRAPDEQF	TRBJ2-1	TRBV6-1
ASSITLPTGELF	TRBJ2-2	TRBV19
ASSKARRADTQY	TRBJ2-3	TRBV21-1
ASRDQGSYEQY	TRBJ2-7	TRBV25-1
ASSYSIRLQETQY	TRBJ2-5	TRBV6-2/TRBV6-3
GTGGGPQPQH	TRBJ1-5	TRBV7-2
ASSFGVSGDTQY	TRBJ2-3	TRBV7-2
ASSLKGEYGYT	TRBJ1-2	TRBV5-4
ASSVGAVSTDTQY	TRBJ2-3	TRBV9
ASSGGRADTQY	TRBJ2-3	TRBV7-2
ASSLGQGMEETQY	TRBJ2-5	TRBV11-2
ASSLVGPGGSPLH	TRBJ1-6	TRBV7-2
ATRWGRASDTQY	TRBJ2-3	TRBV15
ASSPDRDSRPVSQF	TRBJ2-1	TRBV11-2
ASSSLAGGGRRY	TRBJ2-7	TRBV6-5
ASSELSPTGSGKLF	TRBJ1-4	TRBV2
ASSLSSGGQETQY	TRBJ2-5	TRBV7-2
ASSLVGGGSSPLH	TRBJ1-6	TRBV7-2
ASSYTASGSHEQY	TRBJ2-7	TRBV6-2/TRBV6-3
ASSLVGSEAF	TRBJ1-1	TRBV7-9
ASSRFLGDSNYGYT	TRBJ1-2	TRBV4-2
ASGTGGSGYT	TRBJ1-2	TRBV10-2
ASSSTGQSYEQY	TRBJ2-7	TRBV13
ASSLRLGTDTQY	TRBJ2-3	TRBV7-2
ASSLLSGNQPQH	TRBJ1-5	TRBV28
ASSYSGQGGSYEQY	TRBJ2-7	TRBV6-6
ASSLRQGADQETQY	TRBJ2-5	TRBV5-1
ASSFTGQGTDTQY	TRBJ2-3	TRBV4-3
ASSFLEEQY	TRBJ2-3	TRBV7-2
ASSWGDGTEAF	TRBJ1-1	TRBV3-1/TRBV3-2
SVEFGSGSSEQY	TRBJ2-7	TRBV29-1
ASSLVFYEQY	TRBJ2-7	TRBV6-5
ASSNPGQFPRFTEAF	TRBJ1-1	TRBV28
ASSVQGTGSYGYT	TRBJ1-2	TRBV9